The entry below describes one T cell receptor (beta chain). Antigen unknown. Unique molecular identifiers were present on cDNA, and template switching added a universal primer site. TCRdb itself ran the 5' RACE reads through MiXCR, one entry per CDR3 protein. The sample records approximately 550,000 distinct CDR3 sequences, more than 20% being singletons. CDR1 is MNHNS and CDR2 is SASEGT in the germline V gene. Trimming removed 6 bases at V and 5 bases at J, with 17 bases between. The CDR3 consists of 15 residues. This entry is derived from a study of identical twins. Study-level points and caveats: Insertions ran lower in abundant cord blood beta clonotypes, though not in memory repertoires. Cross-sectional statistical analysis was relied on for the conclusions, without the same donors being followed. Twin-shared out-of-frame alpha sequences showed excess low generation probability.

The data also belong to a second study, concerning yellow fever vaccine responses in identical twins.

The sample comprised CD4+ T cells sorted from blood. This clonotype was sampled from a woman in her late teens or twenties in good health. The rearrangement uses TRBV6-1 and TRBJ2-1; a weak D match, TRBD2 (7 bases). The CDR3 spells CASSLGRGPNNEQFF. CDR3 in DNA: TGTGCCAGCAGCCTGGGGCGGGGGCCCAACAATGAGCAGTTCTTC.